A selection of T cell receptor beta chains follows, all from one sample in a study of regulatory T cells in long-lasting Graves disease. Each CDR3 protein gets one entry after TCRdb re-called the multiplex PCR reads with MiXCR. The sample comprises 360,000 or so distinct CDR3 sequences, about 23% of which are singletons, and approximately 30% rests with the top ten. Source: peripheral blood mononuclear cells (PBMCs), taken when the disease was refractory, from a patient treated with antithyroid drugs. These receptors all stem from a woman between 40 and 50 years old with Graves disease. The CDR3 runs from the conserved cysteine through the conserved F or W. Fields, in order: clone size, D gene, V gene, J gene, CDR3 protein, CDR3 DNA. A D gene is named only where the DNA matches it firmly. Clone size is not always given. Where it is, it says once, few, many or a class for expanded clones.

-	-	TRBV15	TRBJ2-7	CATSRDKGPNEQYF	TGTGCCACCAGCAGAGATAAGGGGCCCAACGAGCAGTACTTC
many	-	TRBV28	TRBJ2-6	CASSQAFGANVLTF	TGTGCCAGCAGTCAGGCCTTTGGGGCCAACGTCCTGACTTTC
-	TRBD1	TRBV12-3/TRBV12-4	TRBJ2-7	CASSRDRVFPYEQYF	TGTGCCAGCAGCCGGGACAGGGTCTTCCCCTACGAGCAGTACTTC
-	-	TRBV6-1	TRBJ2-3	CASSSSTWGSGSTDTQYF	TGTGCCAGCAGCTCCTCAACCTGGGGATCGGGGAGCACAGATACGCAGTATTTT
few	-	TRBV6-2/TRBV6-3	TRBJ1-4	CASSYPGKLFF	TGTGCCAGCAGTTACCCCGGAAAACTGTTTTTT
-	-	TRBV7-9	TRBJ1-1	CASSLKFGGMNTEAFF	TGTGCCAGCAGCTTAAAGTTCGGGGGAATGAACACTGAAGCTTTCTTT
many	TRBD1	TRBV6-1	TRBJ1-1	CASSGGTGNTEAFF	TGTGCCAGCAGTGGAGGGACAGGGAACACTGAAGCTTTCTTT
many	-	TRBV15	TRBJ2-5	CATSRDHLGVKTQYF	TGTGCCACCAGCAGAGATCATCTCGGGGTGAAGACCCAGTACTTC
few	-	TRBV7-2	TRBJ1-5	CASSKRWGGGQPQHF	TGTGCCAGCAGCAAAAGGTGGGGGGGGGGACAGCCCCAGCATTTT
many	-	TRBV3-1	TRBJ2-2	CASSQREDGELFF	TGTGCCAGCAGCCAAAGGGAGGACGGGGAGCTGTTTTTT
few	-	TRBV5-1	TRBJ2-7	CASSLASGQFYEQYF	TGCGCCAGCAGCTTGGCCTCGGGACAATTCTACGAGCAGTACTTC
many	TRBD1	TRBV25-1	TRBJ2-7	CASKQGDLYEQYF	TGTGCCAGCAAGCAGGGGGACCTATACGAGCAGTACTTC
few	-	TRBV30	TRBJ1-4	CAWNAAGVEKLFF	TGTGCCTGGAATGCGGCAGGGGTCGAAAAACTGTTTTTT
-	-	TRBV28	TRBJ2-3	CASSLWDSDTDTQYF	TGTGCCAGCAGTTTATGGGACAGTGACACAGATACGCAGTATTTT
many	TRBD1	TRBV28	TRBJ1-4	CASSYGQGVWEKLFF	TGTGCCAGCAGTTACGGACAGGGAGTTTGGGAAAAACTGTTTTTT
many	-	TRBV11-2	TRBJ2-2	CASSLSFQGGGYGELFF	TGTGCCAGCAGCTTATCATTTCAGGGAGGGGGATACGGGGAGCTGTTTTTT
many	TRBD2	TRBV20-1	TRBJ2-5	CSARLASGKETQYF	TGCAGTGCTAGATTAGCTAGCGGGAAAGAGACCCAGTACTTC
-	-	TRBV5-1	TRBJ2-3	CASRSGVTSTDTQYF	TGCGCCAGCAGATCGGGGGTCACTAGCACAGATACGCAGTATTTT
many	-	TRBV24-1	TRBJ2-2	CATRGKGGNGGELFF	TGTGCCACCAGAGGAAAAGGCGGCAATGGCGGGGAGCTGTTTTTT
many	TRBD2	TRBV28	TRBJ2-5	CASSLTSGGQETQYF	TGTGCCAGCAGTTTGACTAGCGGGGGACAAGAGACCCAGTACTTC
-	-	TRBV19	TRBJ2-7	CANSNRPSYEQYF	TGTGCCAATAGCAACCGCCCCTCTTACGAGCAGTACTTC
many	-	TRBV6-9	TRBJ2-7	CASSSATYEQYF	TGTGCCAGCAGTTCAGCAACCTACGAGCAGTACTTC
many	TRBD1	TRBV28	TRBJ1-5	CASSPRDRFNQPQHF	TGTGCCAGCAGTCCCAGGGACAGATTCAATCAGCCCCAGCATTTT
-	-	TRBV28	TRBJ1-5	CASSSPPQPQHF	TGTGCCAGCAGTTCCCCCCCTCAGCCCCAGCATTTT
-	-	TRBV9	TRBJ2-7	CASSVDGSGYEQYF	TGTGCCAGCAGCGTAGATGGCTCCGGTTACGAGCAGTACTTC
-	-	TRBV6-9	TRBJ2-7	CASSYSGVEQYF	TGTGCCAGCAGTTACTCTGGGGTCGAGCAGTACTTC
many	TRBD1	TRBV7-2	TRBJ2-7	CASSFAGTGQYF	TGTGCCAGCAGCTTCGCCGGGACAGGGCAGTACTTC
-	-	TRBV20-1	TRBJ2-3	CSARLGTSTDTQYF	TGCAGTGCTAGACTCGGGACTAGCACAGATACGCAGTATTTT
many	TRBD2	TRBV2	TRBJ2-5	CPSRRASGRGPQETQYF	TGTCCCAGCAGAAGGGCTAGCGGGAGGGGACCCCAAGAGACCCAGTACTTC
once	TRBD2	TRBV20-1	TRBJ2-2	CSAKPGLAGRGTGELFF	TGCAGTGCTAAACCGGGACTAGCGGGACGGGGCACCGGGGAGCTGTTTTTT
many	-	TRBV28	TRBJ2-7	CASIPATSYEQYF	TGTGCCAGCATTCCGGCTACCTCCTACGAGCAGTACTTC
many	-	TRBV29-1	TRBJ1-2	CSVEDRVVYGYTF	TGCAGCGTTGAAGACAGGGTGGTGTATGGCTACACCTTC
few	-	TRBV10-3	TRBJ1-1	CAIRRVGGLNTEAFF	TGTGCCATCAGAAGGGTGGGGGGATTGAACACTGAAGCTTTCTTT
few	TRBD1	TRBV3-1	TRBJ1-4	CASSHLDRDNEKLFF	TGTGCCAGCAGCCACCTGGACAGGGATAATGAAAAACTGTTTTTT
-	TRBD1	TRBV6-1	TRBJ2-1	CASSGHGTAYNEQFF	TGTGCCAGCAGTGGTCACGGGACAGCCTACAATGAGCAGTTCTTC
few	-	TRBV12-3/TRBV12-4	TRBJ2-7	CASSLDPSGSYEQYF	TGTGCCAGCAGCCTTGATCCCAGCGGGTCCTACGAGCAGTACTTC
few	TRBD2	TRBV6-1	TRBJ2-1	CASVAGVGNEQFF	TGTGCCAGTGTAGCGGGAGTTGGGAATGAGCAGTTCTTC
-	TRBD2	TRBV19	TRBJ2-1	CASSIGGRSYNEQFF	TGTGCCAGTAGTATCGGCGGGAGATCCTACAATGAGCAGTTCTTC
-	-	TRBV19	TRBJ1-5	CASSPSTVRPQHF	TGTGCCAGTAGTCCCTCGACAGTTCGGCCCCAGCATTTT
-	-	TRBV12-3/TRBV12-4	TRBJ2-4	CASSLSPVGPKNIQYF	TGTGCCAGCAGTCTATCCCCTGTGGGCCCCAAAAACATTCAGTACTTC
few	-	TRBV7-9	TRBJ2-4	CASSPRRSGLAKNIQYF	TGTGCCAGCAGCCCACGTAGATCAGGGCTAGCCAAAAACATTCAGTACTTC